A single sample is the source of the 21 T cell receptor beta chains below, sequenced in a study of PD-1 blockade in classical Hodgkin lymphoma. Some clones are missing from TCRdb's copy, which holds only in-frame ones; the method was immunoSEQ multiplex PCR. The repertoire has about 24,000 clones, more than 75% of them found once; the top ten carry under 7%. Every single patient, without exception, relapsed after autologous stem cell transplantation, and brentuximab vedotin exposure varied. The source material was peripheral blood mononuclear cells (PBMCs), sampled at baseline. The receptors shown here come from a human donor with classical Hodgkin lymphoma.

This clone was seen only a few times. V gene TRBV27 combines with J gene TRBJ1-6; the match to TRBD1 covers 9 bases. Germline V lookup: CDR1 MNHEY, CDR2 SMNVEV (reference sequence). Losses at the gene ends were 6 bases for V and 6 bases for J; bases not matched to a gene: 6. This CDR3 has 15 amino acids. The CDR3 DNA reads as TGTGCCAGCAGGTTACAGGGGGCCCGTAATTCACCCCTCCACTTT. Its protein is CASRLQGARNSPLHF.

V is TRBV2 and J is TRBJ1-6; D is unclear. This CDR3 contains 15 residues. Looked up from germline, CDR1 is SNHLY and CDR2 is FYNNEI. V was clipped by 3 bases and J by 10 bases, with 16 bases between them. The CDR3 loop is CASSDRAIALSPLHF. CDR3 DNA: TGTGCCAGCAGTGATAGGGCCATCGCACTCTCACCCCTCCACTTT.

This chain connects TRBV7-2 to TRBJ1-1; 8 bases agree with TRBD1. There are 16 residues in the CDR3. The ends lost 1 base at V and 1 base at J; junction bases unmatched: 5. Germline V lookup: CDR1 SGHTA, CDR2 FQGNSA. The CDR3 coding sequence is TGTGCCAGCAGCTTAGTTAGGACAGGGTCGAACACTGAAGCTTTCTTT. This gives the protein CASSLVRTGSNTEAFF.

The rearrangement links TRBV27 to TRBJ2-7, with D unresolved. The CDR3 contains 13 residues. Trimming stripped 0 bases from V and 0 bases from J, with 3 bases between. Germline assignment: CDR1 MNHEY and CDR2 SMNVEV (reference sequence). The DNA for the CDR3 is TGTGCCAGCAGTTTATCTGCCTCCTACGAGCAGTACTTC. As protein: CASSLSASYEQYF.

The CDR3 is CASSMRSSNQPQHF. As DNA, the CDR3 is TGTGCCAGTAGTATGAGGAGTAGCAATCAGCCCCAGCATTTT. This sequence joins TRBV19 and TRBJ1-5; unclear D gene. Germline CDR1 is LNHDA and CDR2 is SQIVND (reference sequence). There are 14 residues in the CDR3. With 3 bases removed from V and 0 bases from J, the gap between germline ends came to 6 bases.

This clone appeared a few times. The chain joins TRBV4-2 to TRBJ1-3, with D perhaps matching TRBD1 (5 bases). Between the trimmed V and J ends, which lost 4 bases and 2 bases, there was a span of 12 bases. CDR1 and CDR2 from the germline V gene are LGHNA and YNFKEQ. The CDR3 extends over 15 amino acids. In nucleotides, the CDR3 is TGTGCCAGCAGCCTACGGGAGGGGACTGGAAACACCATATATTTT. Translating it yields CASSLREGTGNTIYF.

This rearrangement joins TRBV7-2 to TRBJ1-4; 9 nucleotides align to TRBD1. V was pared by 1 base and J by 7 bases, with 4 bases of the junction left unmatched. In germline, CDR1 is SGHTA, CDR2 FQGNSA. This CDR3 has 15 amino acids. This CDR3 is CASSLVDRGGEKLFF. The CDR3 bases are TGTGCCAGCAGCTTAGTGGACAGGGGAGGTGAAAAACTGTTTTTT.

This chain links TRBV12-5 with TRBJ2-2; tentatively, D is TRBD2 (6 bases). CDR3 length: 16 amino acids. The ends were cut back, 0 bases at V and 0 bases at J, with 8 bases in the middle. Looked up from germline, CDR1 is LGHNT and CDR2 is FRNRAP. The CDR3 reads CASGLVGGTNTGELFF. The DNA for the CDR3 is TGTGCTAGTGGTTTGGTCGGAGGGACGAACACCGGGGAGCTGTTTTTT.

This clone was seen just once. The DNA of the CDR3 is TGTGCCAGCAGCCAAGATAAGGGACTAGCGGGTTTCCAAGAGACCCAGTACTTC. Amino acids: CASSQDKGLAGFQETQYF. This chain uses TRBV4-2 with TRBJ2-5; 12 bases are a match to TRBD2. The length of the CDR3 is 18 residues. After removal of 0 bases from V and 1 base from J, the junction contained 6 bases not matched to a gene. Per the germline V gene, CDR1 is LGHNA and CDR2 is YNFKEQ.

V gene TRBV11-2 combines with J gene TRBJ2-1, with unresolved D. V was pared by 5 bases and J by 0 bases, with 11 bases between. CDR3 size: 15 residues. Germline V gives CDR1 SGHAT, CDR2 FQNNGV. The DNA of the CDR3 is TGTGCCAGCAGCCCGGGCCCTAGCTCCTACAATGAGCAGTTCTTC. Translated, it gives CASSPGPSSYNEQFF.

The rearrangement links TRBV9 to TRBJ2-1, with D possibly TRBD1 on 7 matching bases. Trimming stripped 1 base from V and 9 bases from J, with 8 bases between. CDR3 length: 12 residues. The V gene's germline CDR1 is SGDLS and CDR2 YYNGEE. This CDR3 is CASSVQGGEQFF. The CDR3 DNA sequence: TGTGCCAGCAGCGTACAGGGGGGTGAGCAGTTCTTC.

The J gene is TRBJ1-5, the V gene TRBV5-6, with a possible D match to TRBD1 (5 bases). Germline V lookup: CDR1 SGHDT, CDR2 YYEEEE. This CDR3 is 16 amino acids long. The ends were cut back, 4 bases at V and 0 bases at J, with 14 bases in the middle. The CDR3 DNA sequence: TGTGCCAGCAGCCGCCGGGGCAGTAATAGCAATCAGCCCCAGCATTTT. It codes for CASSRRGSNSNQPQHF.

This clone was recorded only once. The V gene is TRBV13, the J gene TRBJ2-2, with 8 bases identical to TRBD2. Trimming removed 5 bases from V and 3 bases from J; junction bases left unmatched: 11. This CDR3 comprises 17 residues. Germline V gene data show CDR1 as PRHDT and CDR2 as FYEKMQ (reference sequence). The chain's CDR3 is CASSPRGSGAYTGELFF. As DNA, the CDR3 is TGTGCCAGCAGCCCTCGGGGTAGCGGGGCCTACACCGGGGAGCTGTTTTTT.

This clone is medium-sized (0.01 to 0.1%) within its sample. The rearrangement joins TRBV9 to TRBJ1-6, with 9 bases identical to TRBD1. V trimming: 3 bases; J trimming: 10 bases; junction bases outside the gene matches: 8. This CDR3 contains 15 residues. The germline V gene encodes CDR1 SGDLS and CDR2 YYNGEE. CDR3 coding DNA: TGTGCCAGCAGCGCGACCGGGACAGGGAACTCACCCCTCCACTTT. Residues: CASSATGTGNSPLHF.

The rearrangement joins TRBV6-6 to TRBJ2-2, with TRBD1 matching over 7 bases. The CDR3 runs 14 residues. CDR1 is MNHNY and CDR2 is SVGAGI in the germline V gene (reference sequence). J lost 7 bases, V lost 6 bases, and 8 bases had no gene match. CDR3 protein: CASRLTGEHGELFF. The CDR3 DNA follows: TGTGCCAGCAGATTAACAGGGGAGCACGGGGAGCTGTTTTTT.

This chain links TRBV27 with TRBJ1-4, with D hard to call. CDR1 is MNHEY and CDR2 is SMNVEV in the germline V gene (reference sequence). Trimming pared 3 bases from V and 4 bases from J, leaving 12 bases between. The CDR3 covers 15 residues. CDR3 protein: CASSFSGRINEKLFF. The CDR3, as DNA: TGTGCCAGCAGTTTTTCCGGGCGGATTAATGAAAAACTGTTTTTT. The full variable domain, its missing parts supplied by reference TRBV27 and TRBJ1-4, is EAQVTQNPRYLITVTGKKLTVTCSQNMNHEYMSWYRQDPGLGLRQIYYSMNVEVTDKGDVPEGYKVSRKEKRNFPLILESPSPNQTSLYFCASSFSGRINEKLFFGSGTQLSVL.

The gene calls are TRBV4-1 and TRBJ2-7; tentative D call: TRBD2 (5 bases). Germline CDR1 and CDR2: MGHRA and YSYEKL. Trimming cost V 3 bases and J 2 bases, with 11 bases left between them. This CDR3 is built from 14 residues. CDR3 sequence: CASSQNPGAYEQYF. The CDR3 coding sequence is TGCGCCAGCAGCCAGAACCCCGGGGCCTACGAGCAGTACTTC.

A few counts support this clone. This sequence joins TRBV28 and TRBJ2-5, with a tentative D call TRBD2 (7 bases). V shed 7 bases and J shed 7 bases, with 22 bases lying between them. This CDR3 has 15 amino acids. Germline V gene data show CDR1 as MDHEN and CDR2 as SYDVKM. The DNA for the CDR3 is TGTGCCAGCATCGTAGGCGGGGGCCAGGGAGCGACCCAGTACTTC. Translated, it gives CASIVGGGQGATQYF. Full variable domain (missing parts from reference TRBV28 and TRBJ2-5): DVKVTQSSRYLVKRTGEKVFLECVQDMDHENMFWYRQDPGLGLRLIYFSYDVKMKEKGDIPEGYSVSREKKERFSLILESASTNQTSMYLCASIVGGGQGATQYFGPGTRLLVL.

V gene TRBV19 combines with J gene TRBJ2-5, with D unclear. CDR3 size: 12 residues. CDR1 LNHDA and CDR2 SQIVND come from the germline V gene (reference sequence). V was clipped by 6 bases and J by 1 base, with 6 bases between them. The CDR3 sequence is CASRDFQETQYF. CDR3 DNA: TGTGCCAGTAGAGACTTCCAAGAGACCCAGTACTTC.

The chain recombines TRBV28 with TRBJ1-3, with no clear D. The ends were cut back, 5 bases at V and 3 bases at J, with 20 bases in the middle. The CDR3 is made up of 17 amino acids. The germline V gene encodes CDR1 MDHEN and CDR2 SYDVKM. The CDR3 loop reads CASSLSPLWVYGNTIYF. CDR3 coding DNA: TGTGCCAGCAGTCTAAGCCCCCTCTGGGTGTATGGAAACACCATATATTTT.

The CDR3 loop is CASSINHSPLHF. CDR3 DNA: TGTGCCAGCAGCATCAACCATTCACCCCTCCACTTT. The rearrangement joins TRBV7-2 to TRBJ1-6, with D unresolved. CDR3 length equals 12 residues. V gave up 5 bases and J gave up 8 bases, with 7 bases separating them. Germline CDR1 and CDR2: SGHTA and FQGNSA.